What follows describes a single T cell receptor (beta chain). Its antigen is not known. Data came from immunoSEQ multiplex PCR; TCRdb stores just in-frame clones and leaves some out. The data contain approximately 480,000 clones, around 88% of them singletons. The length of the CDR3 is 12 residues. Trimming at V came to 5 bases and at J to 7 bases, leaving 5 bases not matched to a gene. The data belong to a study of Ad26.COV2.S vaccination and SARS-CoV-2 variants. Study-level background: Enrolled in COV1001, the donor was in the Ad26.COV2.S trial arm, which received the vaccine. Study results and limitations: Reportedly, after vaccination the spike-specific CD8+ and CD4+ T cell responses displayed substantial breadth. Total responses of T cells may have been underestimated by the analyses of TCR breadth and depth.

Described treatment: 19 received Ad26.COV2.S at low or high dose, single or two shots; about 5 received placebo; per-sample allocation not given. Following the first vaccine or placebo injection, samples were taken on day 63. Wuhan-strain SARS-CoV-2 spike was expressed by the Ad26 vector that made up the vaccine. The chain has TRBV12-3 or TRBV12-4 and TRBJ2-7; 7 bases line up with TRBD1. The receptor's source is a person aged 18-65 years who received the Ad26.COV2.S COVID-19 vaccine or a placebo. Specimen: peripheral blood, collected in a trial of Ad26.COV2.S vaccine versus placebo. CDR3 residues: CASSAQGWEQYF. The CDR3 DNA sequence: TGTGCCAGCAGTGCACAGGGGTGGGAGCAGTACTTC.